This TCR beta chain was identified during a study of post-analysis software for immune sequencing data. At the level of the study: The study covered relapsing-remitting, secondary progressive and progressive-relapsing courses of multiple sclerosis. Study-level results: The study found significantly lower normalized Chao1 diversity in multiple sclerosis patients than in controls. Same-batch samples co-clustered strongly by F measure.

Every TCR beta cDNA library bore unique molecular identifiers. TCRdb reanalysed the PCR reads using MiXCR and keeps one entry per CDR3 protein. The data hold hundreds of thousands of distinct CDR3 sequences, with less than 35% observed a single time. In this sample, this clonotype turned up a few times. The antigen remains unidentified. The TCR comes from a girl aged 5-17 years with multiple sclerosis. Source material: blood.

The CDR3 spells CASSFRDPRNNEQFF. CDR3 nucleotides: TGCGCCAGCAGCTTCAGGGACCCTAGGAACAATGAGCAGTTCTTC. V gene TRBV5-1 combines with J gene TRBJ2-1, with D possibly being TRBD1 or TRBD2 (5 bases each). V was shortened by 2 bases and J by 5 bases, with 14 bases between the two germline ends. The germline gives CDR1 SGHRS, CDR2 YFSETQ. The CDR3 has 15 residues.